The 19 T cell receptor beta chains below come from one sample, sequenced in a study of T cell clonotyping in hematopoietic cell transplantation (TCRdb year 2021). Libraries were prepared through the immunoSEQ multiplex PCR assay. Held by TCRdb, this immuneACCESS table contains in-frame sequences only and omits some clones. Under half of the omission traces to an unresolved V gene where checked; the cause of the rest is unknown. The sample table contains about 45,000 clones; only one count was recorded for approximately 80% of them. Of the sample, over 4% falls within the top ten clones. The time point label for this specimen denotes: recipient sample about 28 days before transplant, after cytoreduction. The source was peripheral blood mononuclear cells, collected before stem cell transplant. All receptors come from a man in his 60s with myelodysplastic syndrome. Some clones in this sample may be carry-over from other donors' samples.

CDR3 protein: CASSREGTAYEQYF. As DNA, the CDR3 is TGTGCCAGCAGCCGCGAGGGGACAGCTTACGAGCAGTACTTC. The genes are TRBV5-4 and TRBJ2-7; the match to TRBD1 covers 7 bases. CDR3 size: 14 residues. CDR1 SGHNT and CDR2 YYREEE come from the germline V gene (reference sequence). V was pared by 4 bases and J by 4 bases, with 8 bases of the junction left unmatched.

The chain links TRBV30 to TRBJ1-1; perhaps TRBD1 as D (5 bases). The CDR3 spans 13 residues. V dropped 5 bases and J dropped 3 bases, with 13 bases sitting between them. Per the germline V gene, CDR1 is GTSNPN and CDR2 is SVGIG (reference sequence). The DNA of the CDR3 is TGTGCCTGGTCCCCAGGGTGGGACACTGAAGCTTTCTTT. Protein sequence: CAWSPGWDTEAFF.

The J gene is TRBJ2-7, the V gene TRBV7-2, with a tentative D call TRBD1 (5 bases). CDR3 length equals 13 residues. V was shortened by 4 bases and J by 0 bases, with 7 bases between the two germline ends. The germline CDR1 and CDR2 sequences are SGHTA and FQGNSA. CDR3 nucleotides: TGTGCCAGCAGCTCGACAGCCTCCTACGAGCAGTACTTC. Its translation is CASSSTASYEQYF.

The V gene is TRBV4-3, the J gene TRBJ1-1; D is unclear. Trimming took off 0 bases at V and 0 bases at J, with 8 bases between the two ends. The CDR3 is 15 amino acids. In germline, CDR1 is LGHNA, CDR2 YSLEER. The CDR3 loop reads CASSQDPGMNTEAFF. CDR3 DNA: TGCGCCAGCAGCCAAGATCCGGGAATGAACACTGAAGCTTTCTTT.

The chain has TRBV10-3 and TRBJ1-1; D not certain. Trimming left V 0 bases short and J 1 base short, with 6 bases between. This CDR3 has 14 residues. Per the germline V gene, CDR1 is ENHRY and CDR2 is SYGVKD. CDR3 amino acids: CAISESGRNTEAFF. Here the CDR3 DNA reads TGTGCCATCAGTGAGTCAGGGAGGAACACTGAAGCTTTCTTT.

The J gene is TRBJ2-5, the V gene TRBV4-2; D is possibly TRBD1 or TRBD2 (6 bases each). CDR3 size: 22 residues. Germline V gene sequence: CDR1 LGHNA, CDR2 YNFKEQ. With 4 bases removed from V and 2 bases from J, the gap between germline ends came to 35 bases. CDR3 sequence: CASSPVGTSTSKGRGFQETQYF. The CDR3 DNA follows: TGTGCCAGCAGCCCCGTTGGGACATCAACCTCGAAGGGGCGGGGCTTTCAAGAGACCCAGTACTTC.

V usage is TRBV28 and J usage is TRBJ2-3, with a tentative D call TRBD2 (6 bases). V lost 0 bases to trimming and J lost 1 base, with 8 bases between them. Germline V gives CDR1 MDHEN, CDR2 SYDVKM. This CDR3 has 15 residues. CDR3 sequence: CASSLWGTGTDTQYF. For the CDR3, the DNA is TGTGCCAGCAGTTTATGGGGGACTGGCACAGATACGCAGTATTTT.

The rearrangement links TRBV27 to TRBJ1-1, with D unclear. V was clipped by 3 bases and J by 8 bases, with 16 bases between them. The CDR3 covers 14 residues. Germline V CDR1 and CDR2: MNHEY, SMNVEV (reference sequence). Written as DNA, the CDR3 is TGTGCCAGCAGTTTCTATTCGGGCCTCCAAGAAGCTTTCTTT. Translated, it gives CASSFYSGLQEAFF.

The rearrangement joins TRBV16 to TRBJ1-4; no reliable D call. The CDR3 has 15 residues. Trimming cost V 6 bases and J 3 bases, with 14 bases left between them. The germline V gene has CDR1 KGHSY and CDR2 FQNENV. CDR3 in amino acids: CASSPVGSANEKLFF. The CDR3 coding sequence is TGTGCCAGCAGTCCAGTGGGTTCGGCTAATGAAAAACTGTTTTTT.

The gene calls are TRBV5-6 and TRBJ2-5; 9 nucleotides match TRBD1. The CDR3 spans 14 residues. Germline V gene lookup returns CDR1 SGHDT and CDR2 YYEEEE. V gave up 0 bases and J gave up 10 bases; unmatched junction bases: 7. CDR3 region: CASSLAPDRGYQYF. For the CDR3, the DNA is TGTGCCAGCAGCTTGGCCCCGGACAGGGGATACCAGTACTTC.

The chain has TRBV6-5 and TRBJ2-2; 7 nucleotides match TRBD1. Germline CDR1 MNHEY, CDR2 SVGAGI. The CDR3 is 14 amino acids. After removal of 8 bases from V and 2 bases from J, the junction contained 5 bases not matched to a gene. The CDR3 region is CASWGQLNTGELFF. Here the CDR3 DNA reads TGTGCCAGCTGGGGACAGTTAAACACCGGGGAGCTGTTTTTT.

This clone was found a few times. The V gene is TRBV9, the J gene TRBJ2-2; D is uncertain. V shed 0 bases and J shed 11 bases, with 11 bases lying between them. Germline assignment: CDR1 SGDLS and CDR2 YYNGEE. The CDR3 covers 13 residues. DNA of the CDR3: TGTGCCAGCAGCGTAGCTACGGGTTATGAGCTGTTTTTT. It yields the protein CASSVATGYELFF.

This chain uses TRBV7-9 with TRBJ1-6; possibly TRBD1 for D (5 bases). Trimming took 1 base from V and 0 from J, leaving 7 bases between them. Germline CDR1 reads SEHNR; CDR2 reads FQNEAQ (reference sequence). This CDR3 comprises 16 residues. CDR3 protein: CASSLGGSSYNSPLHF. Here the CDR3 DNA reads TGTGCCAGCAGCTTAGGGGGGAGCTCCTATAATTCACCCCTCCACTTT.

This rearrangement joins TRBV20-1 to TRBJ2-1; no firm D call. CDR3 length: 11 residues. Trimming left V 4 bases short and J 9 bases short, with 10 bases between. Germline CDR1 reads DFQATT; CDR2 reads SNEGSKA (reference sequence). The CDR3 sequence is CSAKGSGEQFF. CDR3 in DNA: TGCAGTGCTAAGGGAAGTGGTGAGCAGTTCTTC.

This clone was recorded only once. Other DNA sequences in this sample translate to the same CDR3. This chain connects TRBV30 to TRBJ1-1; TRBD1 aligns across 7 bases. Germline V gene lookup returns CDR1 GTSNPN and CDR2 SVGIG (reference sequence). The CDR3 extends over 14 amino acids. J lost 0 bases, V lost 3 bases, and 4 bases had no gene match. The chain's CDR3 is CAWSRDSLNTEAFF. The DNA of the CDR3 is TGTGCCTGGAGCCGGGACAGCTTGAACACTGAAGCTTTCTTT.

The chain uses TRBV7-2 and TRBJ1-2; D not certain. V was trimmed by 3 bases and J by 5 bases, leaving 10 bases between them. CDR3 length equals 13 residues. From germline, CDR1 is SGHTA and CDR2 FQGNSA. The CDR3 region is CASSFEPKYGYTF. The CDR3 DNA sequence: TGTGCCAGCAGCTTTGAACCGAAGTATGGCTACACCTTC.

The V and J genes are TRBV11-2 and TRBJ2-2; 8 bases agree with TRBD1. The CDR3 is 16 residues long. Germline V gene sequence: CDR1 SGHAT, CDR2 FQNNGV. Trimming cost V 1 base and J 4 bases; bases outside gene matches: 5. The CDR3: CASSLVRQGFTGELFF. The CDR3 DNA sequence: TGTGCCAGCAGCTTAGTTCGACAGGGGTTCACCGGGGAGCTGTTTTTT.

This chain uses TRBV2 with TRBJ2-4; D ambiguous. The V end was cut by 0 bases, the J end by 15 bases, with 12 bases between. The V gene's germline CDR1 is SNHLY and CDR2 FYNNEI. The CDR3 is 12 amino acids. For the CDR3, the DNA is TGTGCCAGCAGTGAAGCCGCGGTAGAAGGGTACTTC. Translating gives CASSEAAVEGYF.

This clone appeared once. The V and J genes are TRBV6-5 and TRBJ1-2; D not certain. Germline-derived CDR1 and CDR2 are MNHEY and SVGAGI. This CDR3 spans 14 amino acids. The V gene lost 7 bases and the J gene lost 0 bases, with 12 bases spanning the gap. The CDR3 sequence: CASTNSLPNYGYTF. The CDR3 bases are TGTGCCAGCACCAACAGTCTCCCTAACTATGGCTACACCTTC.